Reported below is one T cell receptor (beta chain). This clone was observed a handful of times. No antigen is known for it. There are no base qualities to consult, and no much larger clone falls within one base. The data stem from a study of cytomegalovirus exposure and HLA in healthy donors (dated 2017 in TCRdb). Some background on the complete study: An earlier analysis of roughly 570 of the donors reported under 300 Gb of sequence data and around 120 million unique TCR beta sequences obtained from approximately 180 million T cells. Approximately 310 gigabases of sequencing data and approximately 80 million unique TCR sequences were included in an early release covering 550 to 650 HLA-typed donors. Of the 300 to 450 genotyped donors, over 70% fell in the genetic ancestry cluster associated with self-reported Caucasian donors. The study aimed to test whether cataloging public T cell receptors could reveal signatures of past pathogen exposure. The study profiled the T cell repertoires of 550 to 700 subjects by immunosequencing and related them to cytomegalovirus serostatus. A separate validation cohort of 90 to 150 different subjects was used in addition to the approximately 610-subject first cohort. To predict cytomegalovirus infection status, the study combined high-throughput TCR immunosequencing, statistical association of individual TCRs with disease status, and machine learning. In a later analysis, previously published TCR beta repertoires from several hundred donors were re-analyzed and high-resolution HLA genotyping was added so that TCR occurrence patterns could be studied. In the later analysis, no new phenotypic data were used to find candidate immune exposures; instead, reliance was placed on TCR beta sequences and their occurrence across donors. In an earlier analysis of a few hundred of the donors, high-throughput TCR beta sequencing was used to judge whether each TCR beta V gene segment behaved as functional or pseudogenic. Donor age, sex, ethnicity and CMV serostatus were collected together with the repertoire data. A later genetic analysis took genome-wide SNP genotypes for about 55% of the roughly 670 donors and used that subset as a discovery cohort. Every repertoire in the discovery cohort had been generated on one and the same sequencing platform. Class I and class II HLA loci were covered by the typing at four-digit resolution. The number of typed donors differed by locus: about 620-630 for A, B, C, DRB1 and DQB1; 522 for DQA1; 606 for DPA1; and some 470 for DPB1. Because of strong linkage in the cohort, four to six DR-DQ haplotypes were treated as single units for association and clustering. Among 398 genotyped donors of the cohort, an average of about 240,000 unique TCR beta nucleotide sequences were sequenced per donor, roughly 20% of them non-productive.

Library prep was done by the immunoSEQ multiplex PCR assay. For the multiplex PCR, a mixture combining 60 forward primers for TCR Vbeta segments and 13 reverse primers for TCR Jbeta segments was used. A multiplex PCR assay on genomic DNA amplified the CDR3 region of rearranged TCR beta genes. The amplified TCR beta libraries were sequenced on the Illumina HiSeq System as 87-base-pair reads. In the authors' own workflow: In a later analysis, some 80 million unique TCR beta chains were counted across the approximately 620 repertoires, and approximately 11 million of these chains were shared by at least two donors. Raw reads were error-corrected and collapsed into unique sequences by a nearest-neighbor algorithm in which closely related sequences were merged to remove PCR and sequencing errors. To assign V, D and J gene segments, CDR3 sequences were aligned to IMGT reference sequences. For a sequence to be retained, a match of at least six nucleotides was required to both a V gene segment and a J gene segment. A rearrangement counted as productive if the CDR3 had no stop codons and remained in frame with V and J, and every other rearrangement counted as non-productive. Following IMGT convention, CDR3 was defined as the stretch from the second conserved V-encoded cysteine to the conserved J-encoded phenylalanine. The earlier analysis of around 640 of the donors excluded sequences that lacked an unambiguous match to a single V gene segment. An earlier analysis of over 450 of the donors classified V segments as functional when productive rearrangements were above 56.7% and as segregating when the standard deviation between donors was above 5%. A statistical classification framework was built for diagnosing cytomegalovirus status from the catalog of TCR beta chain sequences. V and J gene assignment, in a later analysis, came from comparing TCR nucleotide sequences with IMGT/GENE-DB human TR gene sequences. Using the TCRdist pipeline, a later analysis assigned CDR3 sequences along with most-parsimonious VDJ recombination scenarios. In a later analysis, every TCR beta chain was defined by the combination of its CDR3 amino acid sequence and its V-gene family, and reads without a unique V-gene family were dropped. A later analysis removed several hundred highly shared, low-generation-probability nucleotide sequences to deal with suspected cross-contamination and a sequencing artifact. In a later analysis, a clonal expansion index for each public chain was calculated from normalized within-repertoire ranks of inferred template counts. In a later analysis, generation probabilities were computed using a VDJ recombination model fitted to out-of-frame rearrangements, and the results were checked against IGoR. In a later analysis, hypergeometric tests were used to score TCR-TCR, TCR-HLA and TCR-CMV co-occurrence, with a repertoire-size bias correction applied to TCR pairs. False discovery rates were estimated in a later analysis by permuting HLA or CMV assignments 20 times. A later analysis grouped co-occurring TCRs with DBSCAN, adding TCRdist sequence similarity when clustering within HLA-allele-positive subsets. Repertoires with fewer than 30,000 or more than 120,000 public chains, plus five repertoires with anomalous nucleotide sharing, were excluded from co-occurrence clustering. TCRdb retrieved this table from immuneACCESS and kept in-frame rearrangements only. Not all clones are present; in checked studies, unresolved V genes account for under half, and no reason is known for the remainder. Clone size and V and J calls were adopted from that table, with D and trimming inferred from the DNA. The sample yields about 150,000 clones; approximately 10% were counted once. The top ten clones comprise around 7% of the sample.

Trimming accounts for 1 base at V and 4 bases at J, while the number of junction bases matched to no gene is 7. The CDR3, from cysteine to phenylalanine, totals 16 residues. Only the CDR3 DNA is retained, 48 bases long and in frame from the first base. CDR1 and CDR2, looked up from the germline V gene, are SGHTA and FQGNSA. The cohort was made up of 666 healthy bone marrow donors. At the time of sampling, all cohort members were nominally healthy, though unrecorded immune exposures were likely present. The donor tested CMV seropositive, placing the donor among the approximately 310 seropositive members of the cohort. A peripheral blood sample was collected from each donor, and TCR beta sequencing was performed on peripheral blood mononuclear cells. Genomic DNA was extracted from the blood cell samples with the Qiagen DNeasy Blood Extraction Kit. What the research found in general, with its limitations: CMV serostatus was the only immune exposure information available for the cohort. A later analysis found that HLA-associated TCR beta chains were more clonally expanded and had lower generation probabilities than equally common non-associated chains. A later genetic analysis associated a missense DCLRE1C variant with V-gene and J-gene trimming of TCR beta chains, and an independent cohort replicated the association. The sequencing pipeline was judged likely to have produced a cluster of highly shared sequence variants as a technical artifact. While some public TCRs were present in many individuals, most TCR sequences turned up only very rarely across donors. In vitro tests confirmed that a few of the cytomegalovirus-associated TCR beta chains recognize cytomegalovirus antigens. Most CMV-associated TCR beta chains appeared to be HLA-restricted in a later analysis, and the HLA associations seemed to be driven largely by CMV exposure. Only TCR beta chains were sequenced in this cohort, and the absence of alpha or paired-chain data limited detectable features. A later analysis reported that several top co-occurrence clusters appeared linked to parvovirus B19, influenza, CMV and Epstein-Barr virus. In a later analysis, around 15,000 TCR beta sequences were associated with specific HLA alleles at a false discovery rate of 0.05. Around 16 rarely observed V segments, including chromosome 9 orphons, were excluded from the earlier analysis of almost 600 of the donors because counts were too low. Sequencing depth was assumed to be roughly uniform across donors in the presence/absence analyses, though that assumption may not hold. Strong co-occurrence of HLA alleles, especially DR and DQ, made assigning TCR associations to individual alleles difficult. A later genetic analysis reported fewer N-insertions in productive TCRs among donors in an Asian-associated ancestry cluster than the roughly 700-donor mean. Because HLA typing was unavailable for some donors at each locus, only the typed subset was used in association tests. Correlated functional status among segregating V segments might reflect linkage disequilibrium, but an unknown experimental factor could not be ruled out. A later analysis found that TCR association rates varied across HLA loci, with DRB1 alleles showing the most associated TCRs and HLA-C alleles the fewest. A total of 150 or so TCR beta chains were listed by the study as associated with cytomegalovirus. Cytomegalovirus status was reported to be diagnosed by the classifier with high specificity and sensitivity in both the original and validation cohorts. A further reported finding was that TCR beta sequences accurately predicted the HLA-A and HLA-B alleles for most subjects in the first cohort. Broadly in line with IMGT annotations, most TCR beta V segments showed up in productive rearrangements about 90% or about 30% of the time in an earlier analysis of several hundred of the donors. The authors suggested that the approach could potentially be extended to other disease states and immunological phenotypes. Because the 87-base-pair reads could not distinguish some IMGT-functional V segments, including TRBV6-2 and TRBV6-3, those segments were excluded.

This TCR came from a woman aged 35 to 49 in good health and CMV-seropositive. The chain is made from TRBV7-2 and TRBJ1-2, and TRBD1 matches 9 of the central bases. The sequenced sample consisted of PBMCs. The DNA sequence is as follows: TGTGCCAGCAGCTTAGTGGTAGGACAGGGGAGCTATGGCTACACCTTC. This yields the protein CASSLVVGQGSYGYTF.